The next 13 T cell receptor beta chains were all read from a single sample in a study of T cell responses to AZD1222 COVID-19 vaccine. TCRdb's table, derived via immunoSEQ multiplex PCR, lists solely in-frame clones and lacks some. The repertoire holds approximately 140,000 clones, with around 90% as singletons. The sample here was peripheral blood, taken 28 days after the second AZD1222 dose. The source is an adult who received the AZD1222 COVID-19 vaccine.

Here the CDR3 reads CASSLLPPSGRLGNIQYF. The CDR3 coding sequence is TGTGCCAGCAGCTTGCTTCCCCCTAGCGGGAGACTGGGTAACATTCAGTACTTC. The V gene is TRBV5-5, the J gene TRBJ2-4; the match to TRBD2 covers 10 bases. CDR1 and CDR2 (germline): SGHKS, YYEKEE (reference sequence). This CDR3 comprises 18 residues. J was trimmed by 7 bases and V by 1 base; bases with no gene match: 14.

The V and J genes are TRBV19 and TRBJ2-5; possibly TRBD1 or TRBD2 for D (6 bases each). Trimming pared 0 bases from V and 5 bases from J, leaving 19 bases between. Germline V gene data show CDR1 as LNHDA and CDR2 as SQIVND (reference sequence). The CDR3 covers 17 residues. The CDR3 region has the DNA TGTGCCAGTAGTATAGATCGGGGGCTAGGGGGGTCGGAGACCCAGTACTTC. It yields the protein CASSIDRGLGGSETQYF.

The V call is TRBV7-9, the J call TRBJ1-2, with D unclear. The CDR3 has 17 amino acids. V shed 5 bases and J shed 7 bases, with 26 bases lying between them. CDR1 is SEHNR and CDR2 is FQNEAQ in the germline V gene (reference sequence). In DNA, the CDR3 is TGTGCCAGCAGCGCTCCAACGAACGGTCCCAGAGTATTTGGCTACACCTTC. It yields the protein CASSAPTNGPRVFGYTF.

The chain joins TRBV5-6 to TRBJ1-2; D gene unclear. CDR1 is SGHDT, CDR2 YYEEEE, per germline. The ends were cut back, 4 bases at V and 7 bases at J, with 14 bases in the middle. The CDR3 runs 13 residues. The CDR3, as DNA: TGTGCCAGCAGCCCCGGGGATCGGGGTGGCTACACCTTC. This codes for CASSPGDRGGYTF.

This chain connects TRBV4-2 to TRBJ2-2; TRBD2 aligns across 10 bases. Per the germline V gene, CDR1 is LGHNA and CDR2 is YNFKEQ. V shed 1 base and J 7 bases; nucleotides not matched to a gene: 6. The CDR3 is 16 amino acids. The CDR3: CASSQAAGGMNGELFF. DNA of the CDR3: TGTGCCAGCAGCCAAGCAGCGGGGGGGATGAACGGGGAGCTGTTTTTT.

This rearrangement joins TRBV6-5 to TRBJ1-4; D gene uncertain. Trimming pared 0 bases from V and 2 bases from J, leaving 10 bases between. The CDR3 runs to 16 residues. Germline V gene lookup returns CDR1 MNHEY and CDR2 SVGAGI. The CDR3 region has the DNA TGTGCCAGCAGTTACTCGTCTTACAGTACTAATGAAAAACTGTTTTTT. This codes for CASSYSSYSTNEKLFF.

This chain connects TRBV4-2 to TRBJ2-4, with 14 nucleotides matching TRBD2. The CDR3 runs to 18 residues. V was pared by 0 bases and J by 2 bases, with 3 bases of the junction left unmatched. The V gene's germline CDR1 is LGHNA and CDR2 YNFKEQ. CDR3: CASSQDGTSGGTKNIQYF. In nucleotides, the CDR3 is TGTGCCAGCAGCCAAGATGGGACTAGCGGGGGTACCAAAAACATTCAGTACTTC.

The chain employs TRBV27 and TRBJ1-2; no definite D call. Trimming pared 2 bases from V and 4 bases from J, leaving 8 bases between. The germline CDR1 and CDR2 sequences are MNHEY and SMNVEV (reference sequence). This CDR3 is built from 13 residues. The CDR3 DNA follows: TGTGCCAGCAGTTTAAGCCGGAGCTATGGCTACACCTTC. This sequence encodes CASSLSRSYGYTF.

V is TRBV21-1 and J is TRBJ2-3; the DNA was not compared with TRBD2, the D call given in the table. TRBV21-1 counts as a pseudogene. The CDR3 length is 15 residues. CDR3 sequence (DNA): TGTGCCAGCAGCAAGAGCGGGAGGCCCACAGATACGCAGTATTTT. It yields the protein CASSKSGRPTDTQYF.

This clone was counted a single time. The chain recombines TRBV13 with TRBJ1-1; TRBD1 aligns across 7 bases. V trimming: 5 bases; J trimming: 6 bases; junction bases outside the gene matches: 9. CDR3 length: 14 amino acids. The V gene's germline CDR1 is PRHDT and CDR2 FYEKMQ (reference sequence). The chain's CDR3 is CASSPRAGTAEAFF. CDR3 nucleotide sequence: TGTGCCAGCAGCCCGCGCGCGGGGACAGCTGAAGCTTTCTTT. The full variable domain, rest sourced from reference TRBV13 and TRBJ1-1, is AAGVIQSPRHLIKEKRETATLKCYPIPRHDTVYWYQQGPGQDPQFLISFYEKMQSDKGSIPDRFSAQQFSDYHSELNMSSLELGDSALYFCASSPRAGTAEAFFGQGTRLTVV.

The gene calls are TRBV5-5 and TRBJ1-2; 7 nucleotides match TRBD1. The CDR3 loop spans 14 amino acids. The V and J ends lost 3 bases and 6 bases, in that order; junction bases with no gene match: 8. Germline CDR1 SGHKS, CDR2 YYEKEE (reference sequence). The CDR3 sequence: CASSSQGGIDGYTF. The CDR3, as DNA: TGTGCCAGCAGCTCCCAGGGGGGGATTGATGGCTACACCTTC.

The CDR3 sequence: CASSPQGLNTEAFF. Here the CDR3 DNA reads TGTGCCAGCAGCCCCCAGGGCCTGAACACTGAAGCTTTCTTT. V is TRBV7-3 and J is TRBJ1-1, with a weak D call TRBD1 (5 bases). V was clipped by 5 bases and J by 0 bases, with 10 bases between them. Germline-derived CDR1 and CDR2 are SGHTA and FQGTGA. The length of the CDR3 is 14 residues.

CDR3 sequence: CASRLTGMNTEAFF. Written as DNA, the CDR3 is TGTGCCAGCAGGCTGACAGGCATGAACACTGAAGCTTTCTTT. The chain has TRBV7-8 and TRBJ1-1, with TRBD1 as a possible D gene (6 bases). Germline V gives CDR1 SGHVS, CDR2 FQNEAQ. Trimming left V 6 bases short and J 0 bases short, with 11 bases between. This CDR3 is 14 amino acids long.